This T cell receptor (beta chain) comes out of a study of cytomegalovirus exposure and HLA in healthy donors. Study-wide points: In a later analysis, specific HLA alleles were associated with around 17,000 TCR beta sequences at a 0.05 false discovery rate. Based on reports, TCR beta sequences accurately predicted HLA-A and HLA-B alleles for most subjects. The investigators catalogued 150 to 200 TCR beta chains as cytomegalovirus-associated. Follow-up analysis later connected one missense variant in DCLRE1C with trimming of TCR beta V- and J-genes.

The ends lost 2 bases at V and 5 bases at J; junction bases unmatched: 9. Germline V gene lookup returns CDR1 SGHAT and CDR2 FQNNGV. The CDR3 consists of 16 residues. In the case of this clone: Its target is unknown.

A multiplex PCR was run with 60 Vbeta primers and 13 Jbeta primers. TCRdb's copy holds only in-frame clones and misses some; the assay was immunoSEQ multiplex PCR. The sample records 130,000 or so clones, over 60% being singletons. The chain employs TRBV11-2 and TRBJ2-5; 9 bases are a match to TRBD2. This sequence originates from a woman aged 60-75 years in good health and CMV-seronegative. Specimen: PBMCs. The CDR3 DNA is TGTGCCAGCAGCTTAACTAGCGGGCTCATGGGGGAGACCCAGTACTTC. Residues: CASSLTSGLMGETQYF.